Below are 5 T cell receptor beta chains sequenced from a single sample in a study of T-cell reconstitution after alpha-beta-depleted transplantation in children. The TCRbeta library was prepared with unique molecular identifiers. Each CDR3 protein is one row after TCRdb ran MiXCR on the PCR reads. The profile shows approximately 50,000 distinct CDR3 sequences, 50% to 55% of them singletons. Sequencing used peripheral blood, obtained before TCRalphabeta/CD19-depleted stem cell transplant. These receptors originate from a boy younger than two with SCID, due to receive a stem cell transplant.

This clonotype came up a few times. This chain uses TRBV7-2 with TRBJ1-6, with TRBD1 identical over 7 bases. The CDR3 consists of 15 residues. Trimming cost V 4 bases and J 4 bases; bases outside gene matches: 4. In germline, CDR1 is SGHTA, CDR2 FQGNSA. The CDR3: CASSSQGRYNSPLHF. The CDR3 nucleotides are TGTGCCAGCAGCTCACAGGGGAGGTATAATTCACCCCTCCACTTT.

The chain carries TRBV6-5 and TRBJ2-5, with D unresolved. CDR3 length: 14 amino acids. V dropped 2 bases and J dropped 2 bases, with 9 bases sitting between them. Germline V lookup: CDR1 MNHEY, CDR2 SVGAGI. This CDR3 is CASSYLFRQETQYF. The CDR3 nucleotides read TGTGCCAGCAGTTACCTATTTAGGCAAGAGACCCAGTACTTC.

This clonotype is a singleton in its sample. The chain combines TRBV5-1 with TRBJ2-2, with unresolved D. V lost 4 bases and J lost 1, with 11 bases in between. Germline-derived CDR1 and CDR2 are SGHRS and YFSETQ. The CDR3 loop spans 15 amino acids. The CDR3 bases are TGCGCCAGCAGCCCGGCGGCAGAGAACACCGGGGAGCTGTTTTTT. It specifies CASSPAAENTGELFF.

This chain uses TRBV6-2 or TRBV6-3 with TRBJ2-5, with unresolved D. V lost 3 bases, J lost 5 bases, and 4 bases lay in between. The CDR3 has 11 residues. In germline, CDR1 is MNHEY, CDR2 SVGEGT. CDR3 coding DNA: TGTGCCAGCAGTTATACGGAGACCCAGTACTTC. Encoded protein: CASSYTETQYF.

Ten or more counts support this clonotype. This chain links TRBV7-6 with TRBJ2-3, with D unresolved. Germline lookup yields CDR1 SGHVS and CDR2 FNYEAQ. V lost 1 base, J lost 5 bases, and 10 bases lay in between. This CDR3 has 14 residues. The CDR3 region has the DNA TGTGCCAGCAGCTTAGTTGACGTGGAAGATACGCAGTATTTT. Its protein product is CASSLVDVEDTQYF.